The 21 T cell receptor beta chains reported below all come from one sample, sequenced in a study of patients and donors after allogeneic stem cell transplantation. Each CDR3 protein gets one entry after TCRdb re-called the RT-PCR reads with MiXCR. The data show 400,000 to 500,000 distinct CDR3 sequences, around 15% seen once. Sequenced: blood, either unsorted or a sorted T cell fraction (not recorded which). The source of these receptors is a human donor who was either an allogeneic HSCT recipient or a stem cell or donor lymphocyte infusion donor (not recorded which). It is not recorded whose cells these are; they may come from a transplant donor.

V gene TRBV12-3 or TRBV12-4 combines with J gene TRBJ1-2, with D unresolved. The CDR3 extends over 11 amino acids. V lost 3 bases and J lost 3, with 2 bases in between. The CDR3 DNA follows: TGTGCCAGCAGTTTCGACTATGGCTACACCTTC. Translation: CASSFDYGYTF.

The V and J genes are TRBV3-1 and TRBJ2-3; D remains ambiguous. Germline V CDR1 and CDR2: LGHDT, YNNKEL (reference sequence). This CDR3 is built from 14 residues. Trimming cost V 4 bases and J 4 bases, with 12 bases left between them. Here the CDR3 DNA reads TGTGCCAGCAGCCCTAGAATAAAACCAGATACGCAGTATTTT. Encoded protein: CASSPRIKPDTQYF.

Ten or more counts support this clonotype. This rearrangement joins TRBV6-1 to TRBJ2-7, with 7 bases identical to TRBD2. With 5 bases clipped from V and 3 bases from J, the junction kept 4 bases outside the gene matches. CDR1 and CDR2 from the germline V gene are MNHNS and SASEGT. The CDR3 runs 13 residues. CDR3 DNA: TGTGCCAGCAGTCCACCGGGAGGCTACGAGCAGTACTTC. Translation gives CASSPPGGYEQYF.

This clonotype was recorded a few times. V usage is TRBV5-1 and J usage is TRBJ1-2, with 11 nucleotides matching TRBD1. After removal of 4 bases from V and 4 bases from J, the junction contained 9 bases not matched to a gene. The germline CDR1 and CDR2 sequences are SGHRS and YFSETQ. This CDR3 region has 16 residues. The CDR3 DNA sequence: TGCGCCAGCAGCAACGGACAGGGGGCTGGCCCCTATGGCTACACCTTC. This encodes CASSNGQGAGPYGYTF.

The CDR3 DNA sequence: TGCAGTGCTAGGGAGACAGGAGCGGGGCCCCAGCATTTT. Amino acid sequence: CSARETGAGPQHF. The J gene is TRBJ1-5, the V gene TRBV20-1; TRBD1 might be the D (6 bases). Trimming pared 3 bases from V and 9 bases from J, leaving 15 bases between. Germline CDR1 and CDR2: DFQATT and SNEGSKA (reference sequence). The CDR3 is made up of 13 amino acids.

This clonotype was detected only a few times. This chain's CDR3 is CASSPQTITSGEQFF. In DNA form, the CDR3 reads TGTGCCAGCTCACCACAAACTATCACTAGCGGTGAGCAGTTCTTC. The gene calls are TRBV18 and TRBJ2-1; TRBD2 matches 8 bases. Germline CDR1 reads KGHSH; CDR2 reads LQKENI. V shed 1 base and J 9 bases; nucleotides not matched to a gene: 8. The CDR3 consists of 15 residues.

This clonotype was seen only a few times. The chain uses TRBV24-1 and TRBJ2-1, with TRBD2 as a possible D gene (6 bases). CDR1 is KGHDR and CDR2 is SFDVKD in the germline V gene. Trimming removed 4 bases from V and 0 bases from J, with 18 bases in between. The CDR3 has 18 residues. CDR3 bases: TGTGCCACCAGTGACACCCTTGGGGCGGGATACTCCTACAATGAGCAGTTCTTC. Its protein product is CATSDTLGAGYSYNEQFF.

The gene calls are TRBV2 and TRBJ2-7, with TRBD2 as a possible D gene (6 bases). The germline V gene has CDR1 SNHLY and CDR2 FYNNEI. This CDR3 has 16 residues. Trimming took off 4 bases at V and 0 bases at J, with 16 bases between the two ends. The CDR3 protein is CASSGLAELLSYEQYF. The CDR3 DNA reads TGTGCCAGCAGTGGTTTAGCGGAACTCCTCTCCTACGAGCAGTACTTC.

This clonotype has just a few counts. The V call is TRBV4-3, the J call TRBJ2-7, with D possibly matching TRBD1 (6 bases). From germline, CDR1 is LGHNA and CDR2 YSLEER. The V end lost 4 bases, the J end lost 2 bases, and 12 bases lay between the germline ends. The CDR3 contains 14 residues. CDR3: CASSRGHTAYEQYF. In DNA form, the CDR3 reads TGCGCCAGCAGCCGGGGACACACCGCCTACGAGCAGTACTTC.

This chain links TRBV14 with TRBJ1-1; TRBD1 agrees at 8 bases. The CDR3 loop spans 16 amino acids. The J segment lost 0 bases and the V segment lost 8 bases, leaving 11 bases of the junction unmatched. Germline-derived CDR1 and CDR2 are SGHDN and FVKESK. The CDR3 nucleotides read TGTGCCAGCGCCCTGACAGGGGATTCCTTGAACACTGAAGCTTTCTTT. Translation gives CASALTGDSLNTEAFF.

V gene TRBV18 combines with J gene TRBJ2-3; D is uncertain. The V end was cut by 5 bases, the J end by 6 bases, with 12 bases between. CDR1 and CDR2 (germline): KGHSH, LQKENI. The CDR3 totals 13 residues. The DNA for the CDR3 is TGTGCCAGCTCATCCCTATCGTCGGATACGCAGTATTTT. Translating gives CASSSLSSDTQYF.

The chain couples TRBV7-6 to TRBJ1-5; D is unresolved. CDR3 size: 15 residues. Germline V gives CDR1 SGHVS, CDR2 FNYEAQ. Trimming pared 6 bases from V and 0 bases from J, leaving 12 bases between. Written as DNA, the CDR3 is TGTGCCAGCAGTCTCAGGTGGGATAGCAATCAGCCCCAGCATTTT. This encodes CASSLRWDSNQPQHF.

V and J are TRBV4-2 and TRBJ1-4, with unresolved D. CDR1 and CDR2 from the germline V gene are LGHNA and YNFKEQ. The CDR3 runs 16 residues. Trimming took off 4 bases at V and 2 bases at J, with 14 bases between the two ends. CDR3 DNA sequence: TGTGCCAGCAGCCCACCCGGAGTTGGGACTAATGAAAAACTGTTTTTT. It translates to CASSPPGVGTNEKLFF.

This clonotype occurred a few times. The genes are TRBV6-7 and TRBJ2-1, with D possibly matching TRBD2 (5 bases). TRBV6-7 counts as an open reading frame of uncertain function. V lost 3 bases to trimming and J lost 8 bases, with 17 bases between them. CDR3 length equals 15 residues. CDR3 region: CASSYVLLVADEQFF. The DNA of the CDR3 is TGTGCCAGCAGTTATGTATTACTAGTTGCCGATGAGCAGTTCTTC.

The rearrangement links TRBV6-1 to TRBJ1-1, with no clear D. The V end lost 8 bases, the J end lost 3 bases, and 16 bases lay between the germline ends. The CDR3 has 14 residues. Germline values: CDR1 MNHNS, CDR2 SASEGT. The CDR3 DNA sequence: TGTGCCAGCCTTGACTCTTCGAGGGACACTGAAGCTTTCTTT. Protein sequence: CASLDSSRDTEAFF.

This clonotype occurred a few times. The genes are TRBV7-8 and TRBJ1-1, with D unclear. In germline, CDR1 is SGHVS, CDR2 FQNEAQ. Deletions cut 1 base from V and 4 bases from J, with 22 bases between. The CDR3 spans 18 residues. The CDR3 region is CASSLGFSKPTAGTEAFF. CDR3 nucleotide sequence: TGTGCCAGCAGCTTAGGGTTCTCGAAGCCTACGGCGGGCACTGAAGCTTTCTTT.

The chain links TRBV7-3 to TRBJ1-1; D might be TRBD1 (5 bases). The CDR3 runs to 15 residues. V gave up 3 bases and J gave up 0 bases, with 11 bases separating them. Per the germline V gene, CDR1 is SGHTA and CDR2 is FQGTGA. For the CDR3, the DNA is TGTGCCAGCAGCTTGGGGGACGCTATGAACACTGAAGCTTTCTTT. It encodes CASSLGDAMNTEAFF.

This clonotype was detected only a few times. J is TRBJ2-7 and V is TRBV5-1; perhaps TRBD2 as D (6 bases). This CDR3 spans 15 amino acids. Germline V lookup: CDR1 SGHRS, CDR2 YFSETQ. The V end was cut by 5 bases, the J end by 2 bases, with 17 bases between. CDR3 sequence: CASRVASEAAYEQYF. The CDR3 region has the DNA TGCGCCAGCAGGGTGGCTAGCGAGGCGGCCTACGAGCAGTACTTC.

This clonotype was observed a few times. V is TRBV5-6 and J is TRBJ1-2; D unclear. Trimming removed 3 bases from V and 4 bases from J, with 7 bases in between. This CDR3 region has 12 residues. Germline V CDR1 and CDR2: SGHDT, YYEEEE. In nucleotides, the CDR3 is TGTGCCAGCAGCTCTACGGGCTATGGCTACACCTTC. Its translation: CASSSTGYGYTF.

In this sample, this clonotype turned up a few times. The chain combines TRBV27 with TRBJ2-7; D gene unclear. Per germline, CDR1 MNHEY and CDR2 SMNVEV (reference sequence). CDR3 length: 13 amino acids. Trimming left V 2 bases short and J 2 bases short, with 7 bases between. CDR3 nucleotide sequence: TGTGCCAGCAGTTTAAGGGCCGCCTACGAGCAGTACTTC. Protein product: CASSLRAAYEQYF.

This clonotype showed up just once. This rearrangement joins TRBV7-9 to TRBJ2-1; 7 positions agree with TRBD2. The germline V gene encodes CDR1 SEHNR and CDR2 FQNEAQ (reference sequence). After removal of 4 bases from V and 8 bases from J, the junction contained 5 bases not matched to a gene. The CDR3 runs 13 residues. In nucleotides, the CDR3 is TGTGCCAGCAGCTGGGACTACGACGATGAGCAGTTCTTC. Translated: CASSWDYDDEQFF.